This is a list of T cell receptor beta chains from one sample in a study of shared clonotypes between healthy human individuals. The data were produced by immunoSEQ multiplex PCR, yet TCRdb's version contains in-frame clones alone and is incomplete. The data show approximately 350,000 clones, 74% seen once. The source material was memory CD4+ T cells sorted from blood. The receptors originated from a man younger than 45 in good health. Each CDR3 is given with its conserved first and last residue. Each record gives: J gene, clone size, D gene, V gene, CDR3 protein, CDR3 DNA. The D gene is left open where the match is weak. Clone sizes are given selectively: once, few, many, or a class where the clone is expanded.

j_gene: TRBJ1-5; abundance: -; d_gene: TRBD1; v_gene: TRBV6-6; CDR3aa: CASSRTGDDQPQHF; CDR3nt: TGTGCCAGCAGCCGGACAGGGGATGATCAGCCCCAGCATTTT
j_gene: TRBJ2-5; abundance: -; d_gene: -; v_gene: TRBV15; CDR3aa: CATSRDYRVSETQYF; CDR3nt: TGTGCCACCAGCAGAGATTACAGGGTCTCGGAGACCCAGTACTTC
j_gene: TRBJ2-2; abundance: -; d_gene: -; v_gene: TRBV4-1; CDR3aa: CASSQDSQRLNTGELFF; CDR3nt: TGCGCCAGCAGCCAAGATAGCCAGCGGCTAAACACCGGGGAGCTGTTTTTT
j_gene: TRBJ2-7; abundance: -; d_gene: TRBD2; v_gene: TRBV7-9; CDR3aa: CASSLGGRGYEQYF; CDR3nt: TGTGCCAGCAGCTTGGGCGGGAGGGGATACGAGCAGTACTTC
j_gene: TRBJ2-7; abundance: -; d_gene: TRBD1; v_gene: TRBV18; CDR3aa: CASSYTGGELEQYF; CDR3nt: TGTGCCAGCTCGTACACAGGGGGAGAGCTCGAGCAGTACTTC
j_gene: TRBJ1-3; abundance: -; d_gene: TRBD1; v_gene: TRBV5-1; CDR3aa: CASSNRGYGNTIYF; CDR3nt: TGCGCCAGCAGCAACAGGGGGTACGGAAACACCATATATTTT
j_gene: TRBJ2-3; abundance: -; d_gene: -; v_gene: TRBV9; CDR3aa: CASSVSSSADTQYF; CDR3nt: TGTGCCAGCAGCGTGTCGTCTAGCGCCGATACGCAGTATTTT
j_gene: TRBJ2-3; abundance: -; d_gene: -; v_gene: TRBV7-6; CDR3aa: CASSRTDTQYF; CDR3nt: TGTGCCAGCAGCCGAACAGATACGCAGTATTTT
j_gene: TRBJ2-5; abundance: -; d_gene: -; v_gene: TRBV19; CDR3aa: CASSISSGTGETQYF; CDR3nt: TGTGCCAGTAGTATCTCCTCGGGAACGGGCGAGACCCAGTACTTC
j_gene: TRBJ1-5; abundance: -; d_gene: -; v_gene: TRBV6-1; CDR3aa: CASSARGRDFQPQHF; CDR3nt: TGTGCCAGCAGTGCCAGAGGCAGGGATTTTCAGCCCCAGCATTTT
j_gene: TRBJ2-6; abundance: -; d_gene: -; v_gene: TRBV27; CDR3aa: CASAAQGFLANVLTF; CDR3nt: TGTGCCAGCGCAGCGCAGGGTTTTTTAGCCAACGTCCTGACTTTC
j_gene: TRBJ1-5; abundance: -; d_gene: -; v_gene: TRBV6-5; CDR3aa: CASSYALNQPQHF; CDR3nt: TGTGCCAGCAGTTACGCCTTAAATCAGCCCCAGCATTTT
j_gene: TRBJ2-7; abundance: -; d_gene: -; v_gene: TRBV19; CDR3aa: CASSPAPSYEQYF; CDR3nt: TGTGCCAGTAGTCCGGCACCTAGCTACGAGCAGTACTTC
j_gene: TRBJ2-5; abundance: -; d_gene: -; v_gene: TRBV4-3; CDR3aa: CASSQALQETQYF; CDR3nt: TGCGCCAGCAGCCAAGCGTTGCAAGAGACCCAGTACTTC
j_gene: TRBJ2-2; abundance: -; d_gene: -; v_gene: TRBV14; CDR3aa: CASSQDLDGTGELFF; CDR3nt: TGTGCCAGCAGCCAAGATCTGGACGGGACCGGGGAGCTGTTTTTT
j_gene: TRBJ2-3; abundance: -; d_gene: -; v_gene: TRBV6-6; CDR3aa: CASSYSGEGADTQYF; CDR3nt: TGTGCCAGCAGTTACTCGGGGGAGGGGGCAGATACGCAGTATTTT
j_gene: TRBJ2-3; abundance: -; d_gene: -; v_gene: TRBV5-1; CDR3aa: CASSTGADTQYF; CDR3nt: TGCGCCAGCAGCACGGGCGCAGATACGCAGTATTTT
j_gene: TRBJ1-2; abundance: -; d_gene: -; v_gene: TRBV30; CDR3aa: CAWGVWPNLYGYTF; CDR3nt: TGTGCCTGGGGGGTTTGGCCGAACCTCTATGGCTACACCTTC
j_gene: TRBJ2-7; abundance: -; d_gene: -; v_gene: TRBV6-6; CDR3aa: CASSGSVGNPHEQYF; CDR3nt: TGTGCCAGCAGTGGCTCGGTGGGAAACCCCCACGAGCAGTACTTC
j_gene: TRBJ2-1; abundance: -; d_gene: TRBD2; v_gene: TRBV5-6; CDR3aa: CASSSQVLAGGKNEQFF; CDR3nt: TGTGCCAGCAGCTCTCAGGTGTTAGCGGGAGGAAAGAATGAGCAGTTCTTC
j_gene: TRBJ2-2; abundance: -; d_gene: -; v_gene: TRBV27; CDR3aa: CASRSGHLAGELFF; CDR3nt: TGTGCCAGCAGATCGGGGCACCTCGCCGGGGAGCTGTTTTTT
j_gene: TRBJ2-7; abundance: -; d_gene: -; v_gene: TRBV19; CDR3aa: CASSITGPGFYEQYF; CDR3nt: TGTGCCAGTAGTATCACGGGTCCCGGATTCTACGAGCAGTACTTC
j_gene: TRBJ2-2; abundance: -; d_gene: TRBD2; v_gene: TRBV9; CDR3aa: CASSKGLAGAGGELFF; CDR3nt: TGTGCCAGCAGCAAGGGACTAGCGGGAGCCGGCGGGGAGCTGTTTTTT
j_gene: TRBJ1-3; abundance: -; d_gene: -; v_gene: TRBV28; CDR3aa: CASSLGLWNTIYF; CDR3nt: TGTGCCAGCAGTTTAGGTCTCTGGAACACCATATATTTT
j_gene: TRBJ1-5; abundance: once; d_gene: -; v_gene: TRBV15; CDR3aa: CATSRDPQANQPQHF; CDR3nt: TGTGCCACCAGCAGAGATCCACAGGCCAATCAGCCCCAGCATTTT
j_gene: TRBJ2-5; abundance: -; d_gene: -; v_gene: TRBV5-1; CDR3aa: CASSFTVDRRETQYF; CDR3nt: TGCGCCAGCAGCTTTACTGTCGACAGGCGGGAGACCCAGTACTTC
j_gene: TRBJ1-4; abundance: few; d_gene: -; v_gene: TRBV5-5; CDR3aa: CASSAKSTGEKLFF; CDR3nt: TGTGCCAGCAGCGCTAAGTCAACAGGGGAAAAACTGTTTTTT
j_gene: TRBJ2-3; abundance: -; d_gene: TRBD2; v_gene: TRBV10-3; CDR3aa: CAITAGGPGMTDTQYF; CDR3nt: TGTGCCATCACGGCGGGAGGGCCGGGGATGACAGATACGCAGTATTTT
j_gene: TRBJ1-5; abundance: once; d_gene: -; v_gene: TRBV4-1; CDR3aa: CASSQVTRPEPQHF; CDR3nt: TGCGCCAGCAGCCAAGTGACCAGGCCTGAGCCCCAGCATTTT
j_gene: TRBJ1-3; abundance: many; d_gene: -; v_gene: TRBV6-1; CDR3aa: CASSSGQGNTIYF; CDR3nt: TGTGCCAGCTCCTCCGGACAGGGAAACACCATATATTTT
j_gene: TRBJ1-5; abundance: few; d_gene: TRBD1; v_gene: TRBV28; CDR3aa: CASSLRTGGFYSNQPQHF; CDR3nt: TGTGCCAGCAGTTTACGTACAGGGGGCTTCTATAGCAATCAGCCCCAGCATTTT
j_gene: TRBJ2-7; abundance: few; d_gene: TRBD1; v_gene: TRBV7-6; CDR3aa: CASSLAGTGPYEQYF; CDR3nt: TGTGCCAGCAGCTTAGCCGGGACAGGTCCCTACGAGCAGTACTTC
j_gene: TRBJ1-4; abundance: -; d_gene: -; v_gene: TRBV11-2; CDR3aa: CASSSYSATNEKLFF; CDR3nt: TGTGCCAGCAGCTCCTACAGTGCAACTAATGAAAAACTGTTTTTT
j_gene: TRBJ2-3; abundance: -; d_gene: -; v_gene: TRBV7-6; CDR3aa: CASSPTPRGGTDTQYF; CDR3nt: TGTGCCAGCAGCCCGACGCCGCGGGGAGGCACAGATACGCAGTATTTT
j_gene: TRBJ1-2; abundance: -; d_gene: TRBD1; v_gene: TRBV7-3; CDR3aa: CASSFDVPTGGQGHGYTF; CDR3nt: TGTGCCAGCAGCTTTGATGTTCCTACTGGAGGACAGGGGCATGGCTACACCTTC
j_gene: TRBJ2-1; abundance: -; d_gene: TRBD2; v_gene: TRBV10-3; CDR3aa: CATSESGLAGNEQFF; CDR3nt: TGTGCCACCAGTGAGTCGGGACTAGCGGGCAATGAGCAGTTCTTC
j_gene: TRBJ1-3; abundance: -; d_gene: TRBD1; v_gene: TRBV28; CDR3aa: CASSLTGRGSGNTIYF; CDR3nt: TGTGCCAGCAGTTTGACAGGGAGGGGTTCAGGAAACACCATATATTTT
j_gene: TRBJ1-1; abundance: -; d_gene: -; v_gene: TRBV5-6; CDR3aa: CASRAGPNTEAFF; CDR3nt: TGTGCCAGCCGCGCGGGCCCGAACACTGAAGCTTTCTTT
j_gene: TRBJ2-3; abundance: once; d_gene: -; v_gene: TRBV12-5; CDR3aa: CASGLAHNTQYF; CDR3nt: TGTGCTAGTGGTTTGGCCCATAATACGCAGTATTTT
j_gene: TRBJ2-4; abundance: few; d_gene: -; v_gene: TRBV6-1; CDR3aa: CASNRLNQNIQYF; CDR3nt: TGTGCCAGCAATCGCCTAAACCAAAACATTCAGTACTTC
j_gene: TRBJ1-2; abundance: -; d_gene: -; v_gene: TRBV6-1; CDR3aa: CASSERRNYGYTF; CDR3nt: TGTGCCAGCAGTGAAAGAAGAAACTATGGCTACACCTTC
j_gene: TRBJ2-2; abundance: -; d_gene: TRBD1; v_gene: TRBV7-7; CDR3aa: CASSLEQGAGELFF; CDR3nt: TGTGCTAGCAGCTTAGAACAGGGGGCCGGGGAGCTGTTTTTT
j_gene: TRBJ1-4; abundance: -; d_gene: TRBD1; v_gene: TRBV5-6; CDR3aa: CASSLVAGGSEKLFF; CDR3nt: TGTGCCAGCAGCTTGGTGGCAGGGGGCTCTGAAAAACTGTTTTTT
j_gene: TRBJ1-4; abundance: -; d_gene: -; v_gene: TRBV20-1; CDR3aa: CSGLRNEKLFF; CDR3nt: TGCAGTGGGCTACGTAATGAAAAACTGTTTTTT
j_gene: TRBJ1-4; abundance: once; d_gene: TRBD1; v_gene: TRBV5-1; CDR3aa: CASSYRGGTGREKLFF; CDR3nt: TGCGCCAGCAGCTACCGGGGCGGGACAGGGCGCGAAAAACTGTTTTTT